This T cell receptor (beta chain) was documented in a study of vaccination and CD4 T cells after COVID-19. Study background: Overlapping SARS-CoV-2, HCoV-NL63, HCoV-OC43 and HCoV-229E spike peptides were used to stimulate cells.

With respect to this clonotype: Its antigen is currently unknown.

Treatment: 10-day PBMC culture with coronavirus spike peptide pools or control peptides (ViraFEST assay). Having spent around 9 days in culture, CD4+ T cells were then isolated by negative selection. An Oncomine TCR Beta short-read assay was used to sequence the DNA from cultured CD4+ T cells. TCRdb re-called the PCR reads with MiXCR, one entry per CDR3 protein. The data show some 16,000 distinct CDR3 sequences, 50% to 65% seen once. Sequencing input: CD4+ T cells from blood, cultured in vitro. This TCR derives from a human donor who had recovered from COVID-19.

CDR3: CASSFPSGSGTDTQYF. Here the CDR3 DNA reads TGTGCCAGCAGCTTCCCTAGCGGGAGTGGGACAGATACGCAGTATTTT. V is TRBV11-3 and J is TRBJ2-3; 10 bases line up with TRBD2. Germline V CDR1 and CDR2: SGHNT, YENEEA. The J segment lost 3 bases and the V segment lost 3 bases, leaving 6 bases of the junction unmatched. The CDR3 length is 16 residues.